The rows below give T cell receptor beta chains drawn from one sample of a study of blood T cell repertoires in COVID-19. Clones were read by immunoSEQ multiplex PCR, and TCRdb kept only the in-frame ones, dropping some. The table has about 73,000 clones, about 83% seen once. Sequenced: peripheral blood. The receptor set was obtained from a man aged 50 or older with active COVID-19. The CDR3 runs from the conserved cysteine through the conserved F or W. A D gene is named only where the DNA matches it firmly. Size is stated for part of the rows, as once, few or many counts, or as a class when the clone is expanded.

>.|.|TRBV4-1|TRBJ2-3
TGCGCCAGCAGCCAAGACCCGGGTGGGTTAGATACGCAGTATTTT
CASSQDPGGLDTQYF
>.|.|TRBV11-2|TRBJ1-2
TGTGCCAGCAGCTTAGATCCAAGGGAGACAGGCGATTATGGCTACACCTTC
CASSLDPRETGDYGYTF
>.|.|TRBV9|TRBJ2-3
TGTGCCAGCGAGGAGGGAACTAGCACAGATACGCAGTATTTT
CASEEGTSTDTQYF
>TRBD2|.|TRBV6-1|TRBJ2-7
TGTGCCAGCAGTGAAAGATCTAGCGGGGACCCGTACGAGCAGTACTTC
CASSERSSGDPYEQYF
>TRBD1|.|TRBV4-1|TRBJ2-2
TGCGCCAGCAGCACTCCCCCCCCGTACAGGGGGCCGGACACCGGGGAGCTGTTTTTT
CASSTPPPYRGPDTGELFF
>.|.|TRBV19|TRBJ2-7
TGTGCCAGTAGTATGGCCACCACCTACGAGCAGTACTTC
CASSMATTYEQYF
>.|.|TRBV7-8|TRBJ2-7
TGTGCCAGCAGCGCCCGACAGGCCACCCCCAGCGAGCAGTACTTC
CASSARQATPSEQYF
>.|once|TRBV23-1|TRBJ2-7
TGCGCCAGCAGTCACGTCTTACGGGACACTAGAAACTCCTACGAGCAGTACTTC
CASSHVLRDTRNSYEQYF
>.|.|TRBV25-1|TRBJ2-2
TGTGCCAGCAGTGAAAGGACAAACACCGGGGAGCTGTTTTTT
CASSERTNTGELFF
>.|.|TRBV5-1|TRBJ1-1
TGCGCCAGCAGCTTGGCGCAGTCCAACACTGAAGCTTTCTTT
CASSLAQSNTEAFF
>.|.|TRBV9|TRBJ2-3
TGTGCCAGCAGCGCCCCTGAGCGGAGTAAGGATGCAGATACGCAGTATTTT
CASSAPERSKDADTQYF
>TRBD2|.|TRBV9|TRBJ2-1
TGTGCCAGCAGCGTCCCGGCTAGCGGGGGGGCCTACAATGAGCAGTTCTTC
CASSVPASGGAYNEQFF
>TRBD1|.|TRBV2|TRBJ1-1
TGTGCCACGGTAAGGACAGGGGAAGCTTTCTTT
CATVRTGEAFF
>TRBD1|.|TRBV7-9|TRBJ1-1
TGTGCCAGCAGCTCCAGACAGGGACGGCACACTGAAGCTTTCTTT
CASSSRQGRHTEAFF
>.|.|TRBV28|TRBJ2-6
TGTGCCAGCACTCCACAGTACTCTGGGGCCAACGTCCTGACTTTC
CASTPQYSGANVLTF
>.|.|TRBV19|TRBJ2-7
TGTGCCAGTAGTATCCGGGGTGGCGAGCAGTACTTC
CASSIRGGEQYF
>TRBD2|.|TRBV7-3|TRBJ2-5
TGTGCCAGCAGCTTAGCGCCTAGCGGGGGGGAGACCCAGTACTTC
CASSLAPSGGETQYF
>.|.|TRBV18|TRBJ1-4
TGTGCCAGCTCACCACGGGGAGGGGAAAAACTGTTTTTT
CASSPRGGEKLFF
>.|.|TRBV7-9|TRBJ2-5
TGTGCCAGCAGCCAGACTAGAGAACAAGAGACCCAGTACTTC
CASSQTREQETQYF
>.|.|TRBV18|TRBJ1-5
TGTGCCAGCTCACCAGCTGGACACTGGGATCAGCCCCAGCATTTT
CASSPAGHWDQPQHF
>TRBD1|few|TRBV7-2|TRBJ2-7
TGTGCCAGCAGCTTAGGGGGACAGGGACGCGAGCAGTACTTC
CASSLGGQGREQYF
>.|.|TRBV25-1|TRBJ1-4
TGTGCCAGCAGTGAATTGGGGGGGCGAGGTGAAAAACTGTTTTTT
CASSELGGRGEKLFF